A single sample is the source of the 13 T cell receptor beta chains below, sequenced in a study of monozygotic twins with inflammatory bowel disease. TCRdb re-called the 5' RACE reads and gives one entry per CDR3 protein, without DNA. The ten most abundant clones cover 2.5% to 3% of a sample with more than 300,000 distinct CDR3 sequences. Sequencing was done on a sample of blood. The receptors come from a human donor with ulcerative colitis or Crohn's disease, or a healthy co-twin of an affected twin (not recorded which).

V is TRBV5-1 and J is TRBJ2-7; lacking DNA, the TRBD1 call made by TCRdb goes unchecked. Per the germline V gene, CDR1 is SGHRS and CDR2 is YFSETQ. CDR3 size: 14 residues. This CDR3 reads CASSWGQGFYEQYF.

The rearrangement joins TRBV20-1 to TRBJ2-7. The CDR3 runs 13 residues. CDR1 and CDR2 (germline): DFQATT, SNEGSKA (reference sequence). This CDR3 is CSTSGGAAYEQYF.

The rearrangement links TRBV4-3 to TRBJ2-1; the D call of TRBD1 rests on TCRdb alone, since no DNA is present to check it. The CDR3 is 14 amino acids. Germline loops: CDR1 LGHNA, CDR2 YSLEER. This CDR3 reads CASSQEDRYNEQFF.

The V gene is TRBV11-2, the J gene TRBJ2-1. The CDR3 length is 15 residues. From germline, CDR1 is SGHAT and CDR2 FQNNGV. The CDR3: CASSVNRGSYNEQFF.

J is TRBJ2-2 and V is TRBV12-3 or TRBV12-4. CDR3 length: 14 residues. The CDR3 spells CASRFWGSTGELFF.

The chain recombines TRBV7-8 with TRBJ2-1. This CDR3 is built from 14 residues. CDR1 SGHVS and CDR2 FQNEAQ come from the germline V gene. CDR3 sequence reads: CASSFRSQNNEQFF.

The chain couples TRBV7-9 to TRBJ2-7; the TCRdb call, TRBD1, lacks DNA for checking. CDR1 is SEHNR, CDR2 FQNEAQ, per germline (reference sequence). CDR3 length: 14 residues. The CDR3 protein is CASSSIYEGIEQYF.

The chain employs TRBV2 and TRBJ1-6; the TRBD1 assignment by TCRdb is unverifiable without DNA. Germline lookup yields CDR1 SNHLY and CDR2 FYNNEI. The CDR3 covers 18 residues. The CDR3 is CASSVAAPGGSYNSPLHF.

The chain links TRBV6-2 or TRBV6-3 to TRBJ2-1. CDR3 length equals 14 residues. In germline, CDR1 is MNHEY, CDR2 SVGEGT. The CDR3 loop is CASSYPGTYNEQFF.

This chain uses TRBV10-3 with TRBJ2-5; lacking DNA, the TRBD2 call made by TCRdb goes unchecked. This CDR3 spans 15 amino acids. Germline values: CDR1 ENHRY, CDR2 SYGVKD. The CDR3 region is CAISESEREQETQYF.

This sequence joins TRBV7-8 and TRBJ2-5; TCRdb's assignment of TRBD1 cannot be checked, as there is no DNA. The CDR3 is 13 amino acids. The germline gives CDR1 SGHVS, CDR2 FQNEAQ. The CDR3: CASSSDTQETQYF.

This rearrangement joins TRBV20-1 to TRBJ2-3; lacking DNA, the TRBD1 call made by TCRdb goes unchecked. The CDR3 is 13 amino acids. CDR1 and CDR2 (germline): DFQATT, SNEGSKA (reference sequence). The CDR3: CSARAPPADTQYF.

This CDR3 is CSVVPGDTEAFF. This chain connects TRBV29-1 to TRBJ1-1; TCRdb picks TRBD1, but there is no DNA to check that call. Germline assignment: CDR1 SQVTM and CDR2 ANQGSEA. The CDR3 consists of 12 residues. Full variable domain (missing parts from reference TRBV29-1 and TRBJ1-1): SAVISQKPSRDICQRGTSLTIQCQVDSQVTMMFWYRQQPGQSLTLIATANQGSEATYESGFVIDKFPISRPNLTFSTLTVSNMSPEDSSIYLCSVVPGDTEAFFGQGTRLTVV.